This T cell receptor beta chain was captured in a study of blood T cell repertoires in COVID-19. Seattle researchers signed up patients amid active infection and tracked them longitudinally. Germline CDR1 reads SGDLS; CDR2 reads YYNGEE. The CDR3 has 15 amino acids. V was pared by 2 bases and J by 2 bases, with 3 bases of the junction left unmatched. Method: immunoSEQ multiplex PCR; TCRdb's copy keeps in-frame clones and lacks some. The repertoire consists of about 140,000 clones, with roughly 89% occurring once and the leading ten covering 8% to 9%. V usage is TRBV9 and J usage is TRBJ2-1; 8 bases are shared with TRBD2. The specimen sequenced was peripheral blood. The TCR sequence derives from a man aged 30-40 years with COVID-19, enrolled during active disease. CDR3 protein: CASSVTSGTYNEQFF. In DNA, the CDR3 is TGTGCCAGCAGCGTTACTAGCGGAACCTACAATGAGCAGTTCTTC.